What follows are 8 T cell receptor beta chains derived from one specimen sequenced in a study of vaccination and CD4 T cells after COVID-19. The Oncomine TCR Beta short-read assay sequenced DNA from cultured CD4+ T cells. Via MiXCR, TCRdb re-called the PCR reads, giving one row per CDR3 protein. The sample includes about 24,000 distinct CDR3 sequences, 40% to 50% of them seen just once. What these receptors recognize is not known. Described time point: late sampling 161 to 241 days after vaccination in a few convalescent patients. Treatment indicated: approximately nine-day PBMC culture with coronavirus spike peptide pools or control peptides (ViraFEST assay). Specimen: CD4+ T cells from blood, cultured in vitro, collected about 7 months after SARS-CoV-2 vaccination. These receptors were taken from a human donor who had recovered from COVID-19.

This sequence joins TRBV20-1 and TRBJ2-7; 8 bases match TRBD2. Germline lookup yields CDR1 DFQATT and CDR2 SNEGSKA (reference sequence). The CDR3 runs to 14 residues. V lost 2 bases and J lost 1; bases outside the gene matches: 4. CDR3 bases: TGCAGTGCTAGAAGCGGGAGTACGTCCTACGAGCAGTACTTC. The encoded protein is CSARSGSTSYEQYF.

The chain uses TRBV20-1 and TRBJ1-5; 7 positions agree with TRBD1. CDR3 length: 12 residues. V gave up 5 bases and J gave up 8 bases; unmatched junction bases: 6. Per germline, CDR1 DFQATT and CDR2 SNEGSKA (reference sequence). This chain's CDR3 is CSAGQAVEPQHF. The CDR3 DNA reads as TGCAGTGCTGGACAGGCCGTCGAGCCCCAGCATTTT.

There are a few counts of this clonotype. V and J are TRBV20-1 and TRBJ2-5; 8 bases agree with TRBD2. Germline values: CDR1 DFQATT, CDR2 SNEGSKA (reference sequence). This CDR3 is 13 amino acids long. V dropped 5 bases and J dropped 5; count of bases not matched to a gene: 7. CDR3 DNA: TGCAGTGCTGCCTACTCGGGGGGGGAGACCCAGTACTTC. Its protein is CSAAYSGGETQYF.

V gene TRBV7-9 combines with J gene TRBJ2-3; D gene ambiguous. Trimming removed 6 bases from V and 4 bases from J, with 8 bases in between. The CDR3 is made up of 12 amino acids. Germline CDR1 SEHNR, CDR2 FQNEAQ (reference sequence). DNA for the CDR3: TGTGCCAGCAGGGCGACTTCAGATACGCAGTATTTT. This codes for CASRATSDTQYF.

This clonotype has a handful of counts. The gene calls are TRBV20-1 and TRBJ2-6, with 10 bases fitting TRBD2. CDR1 and CDR2 from the germline V gene are DFQATT and SNEGSKA (reference sequence). V was clipped by 3 bases and J by 1 base; unmatched bases: 6. CDR3 length equals 17 residues. CDR3 residues: CSASIGTSASGANVLTF. The CDR3 region has the DNA TGCAGTGCTAGCATAGGGACTAGCGCGTCTGGGGCCAACGTCCTGACTTTC.

V gene TRBV19 combines with J gene TRBJ1-5; weak D call: TRBD1 (6 bases). CDR1 LNHDA and CDR2 SQIVND come from the germline V gene (reference sequence). Trimming took off 9 bases at V and 0 bases at J, with 15 bases between the two ends. The CDR3 runs 15 residues. CDR3 nucleotide sequence: TGTGCCAGCCAAAACCAGGGGCTTAGCAATCAGCCCCAGCATTTT. Amino acids: CASQNQGLSNQPQHF.

The rearrangement links TRBV2 to TRBJ2-3, with 10 nucleotides matching TRBD2. CDR1 and CDR2 from the germline V gene are SNHLY and FYNNEI. The length of the CDR3 is 14 residues. J lost 5 bases, V lost 8 bases, and 7 bases had no gene match. The CDR3 loop is CASAGTSVEDTQYF. Written as DNA, the CDR3 is TGTGCCAGCGCCGGGACTAGCGTAGAAGATACGCAGTATTTT.

The chain combines TRBV19 with TRBJ2-6; D perhaps matches TRBD1 (5 bases). The germline CDR1 and CDR2 sequences are LNHDA and SQIVND (reference sequence). Trimming removed 6 bases at V and 1 base at J, with 10 bases between. This CDR3 has 15 residues. CDR3 bases: TGTGCCAGTAGGCCTCCAGGGTCTGGGGCCAACGTCCTGACTTTC. Amino acid sequence: CASRPPGSGANVLTF. Full variable domain (rest looked up from reference TRBV19 and TRBJ2-6): DGGITQSPKYLFRKEGQNVTLSCEQNLNHDAMYWYRQDPGQGLRLIYYSQIVNDFQKGDIAEGYSVSREKKESFPLTVTSAQKNPTAFYLCASRPPGSGANVLTFGAGSRLTVL.